The clone carrying this T cell receptor (beta chain) was counted many times. CDR3 regions were amplified by Arm-PCR using iRepertoire HTBI primers to build TCR beta libraries. TCRdb used MiXCR to reprocess the multiplex PCR reads, holding one entry per CDR3 protein. Of roughly 410,000 distinct CDR3 sequences in the sample, about 15% were seen once. The length of the CDR3 is 15 residues. Germline CDR1 reads SGHVS; CDR2 reads FQNEAQ. With V trimmed by 5 bases and J by 7 bases, 12 bases remained unmatched. This entry belongs to a study of regulatory T cells in long-lasting Graves disease. The time point denotes: newly diagnosed GD, antithyroid drugs for less than 3 months. RNA isolated from PBMCs was used to make the TCR library. These data were also filed under a second study, of T cells in Graves' hyperthyroidism and ophthalmopathy.

The sample here was peripheral blood mononuclear cells (PBMCs), taken at new diagnosis, from a patient treated with antithyroid drugs. This clonotype was obtained from a woman between 35 and 50 years old with Graves disease. The chain couples TRBV7-8 to TRBJ2-5; TRBD2 aligns across 8 bases. The CDR3 coding sequence is TGTGCCAGCAGCCCCCGGACTAGCAGTCTGCGGACCCAGTACTTC. Translated: CASSPRTSSLRTQYF.